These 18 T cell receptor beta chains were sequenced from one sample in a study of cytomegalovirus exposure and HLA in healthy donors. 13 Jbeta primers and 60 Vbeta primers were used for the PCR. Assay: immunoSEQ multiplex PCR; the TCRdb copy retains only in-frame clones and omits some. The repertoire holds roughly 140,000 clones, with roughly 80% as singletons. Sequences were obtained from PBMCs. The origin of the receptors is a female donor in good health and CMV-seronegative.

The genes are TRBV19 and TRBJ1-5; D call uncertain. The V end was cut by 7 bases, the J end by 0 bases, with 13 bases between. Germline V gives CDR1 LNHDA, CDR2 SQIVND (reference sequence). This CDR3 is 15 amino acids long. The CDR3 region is CASIRKGVSNQPQHF. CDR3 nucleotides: TGTGCCAGTATAAGGAAGGGAGTTAGCAATCAGCCCCAGCATTTT.

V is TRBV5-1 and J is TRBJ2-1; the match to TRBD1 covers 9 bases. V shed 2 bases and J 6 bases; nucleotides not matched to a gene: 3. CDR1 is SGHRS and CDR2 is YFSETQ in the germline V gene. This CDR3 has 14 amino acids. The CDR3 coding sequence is TGCGCCAGCAGCTTACAGGGGGCGGGCAATGAGCAGTTCTTC. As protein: CASSLQGAGNEQFF.

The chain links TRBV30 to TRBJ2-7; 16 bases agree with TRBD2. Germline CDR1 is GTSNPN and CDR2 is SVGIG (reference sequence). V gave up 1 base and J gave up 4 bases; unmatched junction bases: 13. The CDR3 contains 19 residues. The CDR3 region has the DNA TGTGCCTGGAGTGGGTTTTCCGGGACTAGCGGGAGGGCCGGGTACGAGCAGTACTTC. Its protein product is CAWSGFSGTSGRAGYEQYF.

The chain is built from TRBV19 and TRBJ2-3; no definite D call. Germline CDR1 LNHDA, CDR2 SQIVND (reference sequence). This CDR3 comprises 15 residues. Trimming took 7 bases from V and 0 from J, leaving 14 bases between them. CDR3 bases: TGTGCCAGTATAGACTTCCTCGGGAGCACAGATACGCAGTATTTT. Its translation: CASIDFLGSTDTQYF. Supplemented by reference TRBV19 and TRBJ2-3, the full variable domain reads DGGITQSPKYLFRKEGQNVTLSCEQNLNHDAMYWYRQDPGQGLRLIYYSQIVNDFQKGDIAEGYSVSREKKESFPLTVTSAQKNPTAFYLCASIDFLGSTDTQYFGPGTRLTVL.

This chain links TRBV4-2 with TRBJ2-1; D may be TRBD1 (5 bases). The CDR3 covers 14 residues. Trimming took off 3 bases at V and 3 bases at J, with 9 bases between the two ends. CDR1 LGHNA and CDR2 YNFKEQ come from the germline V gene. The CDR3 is CASSQSDSYNEQFF. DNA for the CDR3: TGTGCCAGCAGCCAGTCAGACAGCTACAATGAGCAGTTCTTC.

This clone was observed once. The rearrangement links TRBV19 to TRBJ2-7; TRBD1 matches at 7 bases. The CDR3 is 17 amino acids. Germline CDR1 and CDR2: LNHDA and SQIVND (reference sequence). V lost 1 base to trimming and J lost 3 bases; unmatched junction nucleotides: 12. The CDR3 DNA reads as TGTGCCAGTAGTATAGGGTCAGGGGGTGCCCGCGACTACGAGCAGTACTTC. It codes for CASSIGSGGARDYEQYF.

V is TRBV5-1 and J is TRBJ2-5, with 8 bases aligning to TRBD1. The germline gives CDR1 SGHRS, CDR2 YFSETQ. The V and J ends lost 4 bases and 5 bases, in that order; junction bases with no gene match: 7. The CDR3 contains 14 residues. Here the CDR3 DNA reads TGCGCCAGCAGCACGGACAGGGTGATGGAGACCCAGTACTTC. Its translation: CASSTDRVMETQYF.

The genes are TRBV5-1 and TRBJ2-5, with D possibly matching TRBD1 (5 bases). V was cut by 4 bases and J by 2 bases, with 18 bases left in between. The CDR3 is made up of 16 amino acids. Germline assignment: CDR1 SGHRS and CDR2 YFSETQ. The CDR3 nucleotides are TGCGCCAGCAGCGTGGATGTGCAGGGCTGGCAAGAGACCCAGTACTTC. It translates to CASSVDVQGWQETQYF. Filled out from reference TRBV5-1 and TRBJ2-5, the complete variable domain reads KAGVTQTPRYLIKTRGQQVTLSCSPISGHRSVSWYQQTPGQGLQFLFEYFSETQRNKGNFPGRFSGRQFSNSRSEMNVSTLELGDSALYLCASSVDVQGWQETQYFGPGTRLLVL.

The CDR3 region has the DNA TGTGCCATCTCAGGGGGCAGCAATCAGCCCCAGCATTTT. This translates into CAISGGSNQPQHF. This rearrangement joins TRBV28 to TRBJ1-5, with TRBD1 identical over 8 bases. The length of the CDR3 is 13 residues. Germline CDR1 and CDR2: MDHEN and SYDVKM. The junction had 3 bases not matched to a gene; V was cut back by 10 bases and J by 1 base.

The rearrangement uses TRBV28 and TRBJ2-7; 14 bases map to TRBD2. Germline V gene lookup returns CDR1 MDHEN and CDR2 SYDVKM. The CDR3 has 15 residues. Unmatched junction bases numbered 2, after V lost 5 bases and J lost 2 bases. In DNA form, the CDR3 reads TGTGCCAGCAGTCCGGGACTAGCGGGAGCCTACGAGCAGTACTTC. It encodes CASSPGLAGAYEQYF.

In DNA, the CDR3 is TGTGCCAGCAGGTCAGGGAACGATAACTATGGCTACACCTTC. This sequence encodes CASRSGNDNYGYTF. V gene TRBV25-1 combines with J gene TRBJ1-2; the D gene is possibly TRBD1 (5 bases). Trimming pared 6 bases from V and 1 base from J, leaving 12 bases between. Germline CDR1 is MGHDK and CDR2 is SYGVNS. CDR3 length: 14 residues.

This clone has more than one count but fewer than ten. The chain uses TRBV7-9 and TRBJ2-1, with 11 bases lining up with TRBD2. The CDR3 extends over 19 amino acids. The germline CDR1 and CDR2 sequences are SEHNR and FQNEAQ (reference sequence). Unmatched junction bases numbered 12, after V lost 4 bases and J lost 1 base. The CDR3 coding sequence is TGTGCCAGCAGCTCTACCGGGACTAGCGGAGGGGTATCCTACAATGAGCAGTTCTTC. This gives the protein CASSSTGTSGGVSYNEQFF.

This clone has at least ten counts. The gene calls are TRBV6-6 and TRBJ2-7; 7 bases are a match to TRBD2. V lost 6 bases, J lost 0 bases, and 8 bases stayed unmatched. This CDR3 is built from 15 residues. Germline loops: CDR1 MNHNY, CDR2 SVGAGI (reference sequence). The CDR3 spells CASSSTSQSSYEQYF. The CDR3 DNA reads TGTGCCAGCAGCTCGACTAGCCAGAGCTCCTACGAGCAGTACTTC.

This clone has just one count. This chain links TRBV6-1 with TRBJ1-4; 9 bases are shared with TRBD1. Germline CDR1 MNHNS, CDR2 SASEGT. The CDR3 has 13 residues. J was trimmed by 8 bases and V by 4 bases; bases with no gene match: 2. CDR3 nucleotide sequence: TGTGCCAGCAGTGTGGACAGGGGCGAAAAACTGTTTTTT. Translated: CASSVDRGEKLFF.

This CDR3 reads CASSQDSGRIYNEQFF. CDR3 bases: TGTGCCAGCAGCCAAGATAGCGGGAGGATCTACAATGAGCAGTTCTTC. The V gene is TRBV14, the J gene TRBJ2-1; 10 bases are shared with TRBD2. Trimming took 0 bases from V and 3 from J; bases not matched to a gene: 2. This CDR3 region has 16 residues. The germline V gene encodes CDR1 SGHDN and CDR2 FVKESK.

The CDR3 nucleotides are TGTGCCAGCTCACTCAACGTCGGGAGGTACCCGAATGAGCAGTTCTTC. Translation gives CASSLNVGRYPNEQFF. This rearrangement joins TRBV18 to TRBJ2-1; 7 bases align to TRBD2. The CDR3 has 16 residues. Trimming at V came to 4 bases and at J to 7 bases, leaving 13 bases not matched to a gene. Germline loops: CDR1 KGHSH, CDR2 LQKENI. The full variable domain, in which reference TRBV18 and TRBJ2-1 provide the parts outside the CDR3, is NAGVMQNPRHLVRRRGQEARLRCSPMKGHSHVYWYRQLPEEGLKFMVYLQKENIIDESGMPKERFSAEFPKEGPSILRIQQVVRGDSAAYFCASSLNVGRYPNEQFFGPGTRLTVL.

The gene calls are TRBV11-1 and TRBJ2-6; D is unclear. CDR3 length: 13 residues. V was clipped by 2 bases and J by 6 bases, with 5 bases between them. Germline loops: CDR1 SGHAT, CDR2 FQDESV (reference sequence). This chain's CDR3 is CASSLTVANVLTF. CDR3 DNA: TGTGCCAGCAGCTTAACGGTGGCCAACGTCCTGACTTTC.

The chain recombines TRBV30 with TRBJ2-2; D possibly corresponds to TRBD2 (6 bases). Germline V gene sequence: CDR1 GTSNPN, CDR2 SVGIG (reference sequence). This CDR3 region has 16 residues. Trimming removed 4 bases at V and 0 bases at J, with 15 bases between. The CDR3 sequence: CAWILGRGTNTGELFF. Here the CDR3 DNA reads TGTGCCTGGATCCTTGGTCGGGGGACGAACACCGGGGAGCTGTTTTTT.